The 3 T cell receptor beta chains in this list originate from one sample, sequenced in a study of OX40 agonist ivuxolimab in advanced cancers. The method was the immunoSEQ multiplex PCR assay. As stored in TCRdb, this immuneACCESS dataset retains in-frame rearrangements with V and J assigned. A fraction of the clones does not appear; measured against another copy, unresolved V genes explain less than half of the discrepancy, and the remainder lacks a known reason. This sample gives 70,000 to 80,000 clones in total; 81% of them show up just once. The biggest ten clones account for over 3.5% of the sample. The sequences come from CD4+ or CD8+ T cells sorted from blood, collected in a trial of the OX40 agonist ivuxolimab. The receptors originated from an adult with an advanced solid tumor such as melanoma, head and neck, liver or kidney cancer.

V and J are TRBV2 and TRBJ2-2; D might be TRBD2 (5 bases). The germline V and J ends were trimmed by 7 bases and 6 bases, with 12 bases remaining between them. The CDR3 length is 13 residues. Germline V gene data show CDR1 as SNHLY and CDR2 as FYNNEI. CDR3 region: CASTREKSGELFF. The CDR3 DNA follows: TGTGCCAGCACTAGGGAGAAATCCGGGGAGCTGTTTTTT.

There are a few counts of this clone. V gene TRBV11-2 combines with J gene TRBJ1-1; D gene uncertain. V lost 3 bases, J lost 1 base, and 6 bases lay in between. CDR3 length equals 13 residues. CDR1 is SGHAT and CDR2 is FQNNGV in the germline V gene. The CDR3, as DNA: TGTGCCAGCAGCTTCAACCCGAACACTGAAGCTTTCTTT. Translation: CASSFNPNTEAFF.

CDR3 DNA: TGTGCCAGCAGCGTAGCTGGGGCTAACACCGGGGAGCTGTTTTTT. Protein: CASSVAGANTGELFF. This chain connects TRBV9 to TRBJ2-2; D perhaps matches TRBD1 (5 bases). Germline V gene data show CDR1 as SGDLS and CDR2 as YYNGEE. CDR3 length equals 15 residues. Trimming took 0 bases from V and 2 from J, leaving 8 bases between them.